The 9 T cell receptor beta chains given below trace back to one sample, sequenced in a study of regulatory T cells in long-lasting Graves disease. To make TCR beta libraries, researchers used iRepertoire HTBI primers and Arm-PCR of CDR3 regions. In TCRdb, the multiplex PCR reads were re-called with MiXCR into one record per CDR3 protein. The sample carries hundreds of thousands of distinct CDR3 sequences, over 15% recorded once. Time point noted: newly diagnosed GD, antithyroid drugs for less than 3 months. Making the TCR library involved RNA that had been extracted from PBMCs. The same data also went into a second study, on T cells in Graves' hyperthyroidism and ophthalmopathy.

Sequencing was performed on peripheral blood mononuclear cells (PBMCs), taken at new diagnosis, from a patient treated with antithyroid drugs. These receptors originate from a man aged 35-49 years with Graves disease.

This clonotype was seen only a few times. V and J are TRBV4-3 and TRBJ1-3; TRBD1 matches 8 bases. This CDR3 comprises 15 residues. The V gene's germline CDR1 is LGHNA and CDR2 YSLEER. J lost 6 bases, V lost 0 bases, and 4 bases had no gene match. The DNA of the CDR3 is TGCGCCAGCAGCCAAGAGGACAGGGTCGCAAACACCATATATTTT. Translation gives CASSQEDRVANTIYF.

The chain uses TRBV19 and TRBJ1-6, with D perhaps matching TRBD1 (6 bases). V lost 9 bases to trimming and J lost 10 bases, with 19 bases between them. The V gene's germline CDR1 is LNHDA and CDR2 SQIVND (reference sequence). This CDR3 has 14 residues. CDR3 sequence reads: CASQPVRGASPLHF. CDR3 coding DNA: TGTGCCAGCCAGCCGGTCAGGGGAGCCTCACCCCTCCACTTT.

This clonotype was recorded many times. V usage is TRBV5-1 and J usage is TRBJ1-1, with 7 bases matching TRBD1. The junction had 8 bases not matched to a gene; V was cut back by 0 bases and J by 9 bases. The CDR3 loop spans 14 amino acids. Per the germline V gene, CDR1 is SGHRS and CDR2 is YFSETQ. CDR3 in DNA: TGCGCCAGCAGCTTGGGGGGGGCGGACAGGCAAGCTTTCTTT. Encoded protein: CASSLGGADRQAFF.

The chain has TRBV4-1 and TRBJ1-3; possibly TRBD1 for D (5 bases). Germline V lookup: CDR1 MGHRA, CDR2 YSYEKL. V was trimmed by 4 bases and J by 6 bases, leaving 13 bases between them. The CDR3 loop spans 14 amino acids. The CDR3 here is CASSPRDFENTIYF. The CDR3, as DNA: TGCGCCAGCAGCCCCCGGGACTTTGAAAACACCATATATTTT.

This chain joins TRBV13 and TRBJ2-5; TRBD1 is a possible D gene (5 bases). The CDR3 contains 14 residues. V lost 6 bases, J lost 4 bases, and 15 bases lay in between. CDR1 is PRHDT and CDR2 is FYEKMQ in the germline V gene (reference sequence). CDR3 DNA: TGTGCCAGCAGTAAAGCAGGGTATTCAGAGACCCAGTACTTC. Protein: CASSKAGYSETQYF. The full variable domain, completed using reference TRBV13 and TRBJ2-5, is AAGVIQSPRHLIKEKRETATLKCYPIPRHDTVYWYQQGPGQDPQFLISFYEKMQSDKGSIPDRFSAQQFSDYHSELNMSSLELGDSALYFCASSKAGYSETQYFGPGTRLLVL.

The sample holds many counts of this clonotype. The chain recombines TRBV12-3 or TRBV12-4 with TRBJ2-5; D unresolved. The ends were cut back, 3 bases at V and 8 bases at J, with 10 bases in the middle. This CDR3 spans 12 amino acids. The CDR3 coding sequence is TGTGCCAGCAGTTTTGTCGACGGCACCCAGTACTTC. Translation: CASSFVDGTQYF.

The sample holds many counts of this clonotype. The chain couples TRBV2 to TRBJ2-6, with D uncertain. V was pared by 11 bases and J by 0 bases, with 8 bases between. The CDR3 covers 13 residues. Germline V gives CDR1 SNHLY, CDR2 FYNNEI. CDR3 region: CAGGASGANVLTF. CDR3 coding DNA: TGTGCCGGTGGCGCCTCTGGGGCCAACGTCCTGACTTTC.

The sample holds many counts of this clonotype. An end of the junction differs from the germline gene, which may be a read error. V usage is TRBV12-3 or TRBV12-4 and J usage is TRBJ1-1, with unresolved D. CDR3 size: 14 residues. CDR3 residues: CATSTRRMNTEAFF. The CDR3 nucleotides are TGTGCCACCAGTACCCGACGGATGAACACTGAAGCTTTCTTT.

This clonotype was counted only a few times. V gene TRBV18 combines with J gene TRBJ2-5; tentatively, D is TRBD2 (5 bases). Germline lookup yields CDR1 KGHSH and CDR2 LQKENI. This CDR3 contains 14 residues. V was cut by 8 bases and J by 1 base, with 14 bases left in between. CDR3 DNA: TGTGCCAGCAGTAGAGGGAACCTCCAAGAGACCCAGTACTTC. Amino acid sequence: CASSRGNLQETQYF.